Listed below are T cell receptor beta chains from one sample, sequenced in a study of shared clonotypes between healthy human individuals. Some clones are missing from TCRdb's copy, which holds only in-frame ones; the method was immunoSEQ multiplex PCR. Here the sample spans around 200,000 clones, around 63% being singletons. The sample taken for sequencing was memory CD4+ T cells sorted from blood. These receptors were taken from a man aged 25-45 years in good health. The CDR3 runs from the conserved cysteine through the conserved F or W. D genes are given only for firm matches. Only part of the rows carry a size: once, few, many, or a class if the clone is expanded.

V gene: TRBV9
CDR3 length: 18
clone size: once
J gene: TRBJ2-1
D gene: TRBD2
CDR3 DNA: TGTGCCAGCAGCGTGAGTGGGTGGGAGGCTAGCGGGAGAGATGAGCAGTTCTTC
CDR3 protein: CASSVSGWEASGRDEQFF

V gene: TRBV2
CDR3 length: 14
clone size: -
J gene: TRBJ2-2
D gene: TRBD2
CDR3 DNA: TGTGCCAGCCGAGGACTAGCGGACACCGGGGAGCTGTTTTTT
CDR3 protein: CASRGLADTGELFF

V gene: TRBV6-5
CDR3 length: 15
clone size: -
J gene: TRBJ2-7
D gene: TRBD2
CDR3 DNA: TGTGCCAGCAGTTACTCTCGCGGGAGAAACTACGAGCAGTACTTC
CDR3 protein: CASSYSRGRNYEQYF

V gene: TRBV28
CDR3 length: 16
clone size: -
J gene: TRBJ2-1
D gene: TRBD1
CDR3 DNA: TGTGCCAGCAGCCAACCCGGGACAGGAAGATACAATGAGCAGTTCTTC
CDR3 protein: CASSQPGTGRYNEQFF

V gene: TRBV28
CDR3 length: 15
clone size: few
J gene: TRBJ2-5
D gene: -
CDR3 DNA: TGTGCCAGCAGTTTTGGGCATGCGATACAAGAGACCCAGTACTTC
CDR3 protein: CASSFGHAIQETQYF

V gene: TRBV18
CDR3 length: 15
clone size: -
J gene: TRBJ2-1
D gene: -
CDR3 DNA: TGTGCCAGCTCACCACCCTACCTTAGGGACAATGAGCAGTTCTTC
CDR3 protein: CASSPPYLRDNEQFF

V gene: TRBV27
CDR3 length: 16
clone size: -
J gene: TRBJ2-7
D gene: TRBD2
CDR3 DNA: TGTGCCAGCAGTTCGACGTTTGGCGGGAGTTACTACGAGCAGTACTTC
CDR3 protein: CASSSTFGGSYYEQYF

V gene: TRBV7-2
CDR3 length: 12
clone size: -
J gene: TRBJ2-2
D gene: -
CDR3 DNA: TGTGCCAGCAGCTTTCTGCCCGGGGAGCTGTTTTTT
CDR3 protein: CASSFLPGELFF

V gene: TRBV5-1
CDR3 length: 13
clone size: -
J gene: TRBJ1-2
D gene: TRBD1
CDR3 DNA: TGCGCCAGCAGCCCCTCGGGACAGTGGGGCTACACCTTC
CDR3 protein: CASSPSGQWGYTF

V gene: TRBV7-2
CDR3 length: 14
clone size: -
J gene: TRBJ2-1
D gene: -
CDR3 DNA: TGTGCCAGCAGCGCACGGTCCAGTTTCAATGAGCAGTTCTTC
CDR3 protein: CASSARSSFNEQFF

V gene: TRBV5-1
CDR3 length: 12
clone size: -
J gene: TRBJ2-3
D gene: -
CDR3 DNA: TGCGCCAGCAGCCATAGCACAGATACGCAGTATTTT
CDR3 protein: CASSHSTDTQYF

V gene: TRBV27
CDR3 length: 21
clone size: -
J gene: TRBJ2-3
D gene: -
CDR3 DNA: TGTGCCAGCAGTTTAAGGGCCCCGGAGTCCGGACGACTCGGGTACACAGATACGCAGTATTTT
CDR3 protein: CASSLRAPESGRLGYTDTQYF

V gene: TRBV11-2
CDR3 length: 15
clone size: -
J gene: TRBJ2-2
D gene: -
CDR3 DNA: TGTGCCAGCAGCTTAGTAGGTGGGGTCACCGGGGAGCTGTTTTTT
CDR3 protein: CASSLVGGVTGELFF

V gene: TRBV2
CDR3 length: 13
clone size: few
J gene: TRBJ1-2
D gene: -
CDR3 DNA: TGTGCCAGCAGAGCCGGGACACCCTATGGCTACACCTTC
CDR3 protein: CASRAGTPYGYTF